Shown below are 4 T cell receptor beta chains from a single sample sequenced in a study of T cell responses to AZD1222 COVID-19 vaccine. TCRdb's table, derived via immunoSEQ multiplex PCR, lists solely in-frame clones and lacks some. The table lists some 150,000 clones, around 93% of them singletons. Sequenced here: peripheral blood, sampled 28 days after the second AZD1222 dose. These receptors were collected from an adult who received the AZD1222 COVID-19 vaccine.

With respect to this clone: Other DNA sequences in the sample encode the same CDR3. This chain links TRBV29-1 with TRBJ2-7, with 8 bases fitting TRBD2. J was trimmed by 2 bases and V by 4 bases; bases with no gene match: 4. The CDR3 is made up of 13 amino acids. Germline V gene data show CDR1 as SQVTM and CDR2 as ANQGSEA. CDR3 nucleotide sequence: TGCAGCGTTGCTACTAGCGGAACCTACGAGCAGTACTTC. Amino acid sequence: CSVATSGTYEQYF.

The rearrangement links TRBV7-2 to TRBJ1-3, with TRBD1 matching 8 bases. This CDR3 comprises 16 residues. The germline V gene encodes CDR1 SGHTA and CDR2 FQGNSA. The V and J ends lost 3 bases and 0 bases, in that order; junction bases with no gene match: 4. CDR3 in DNA: TGTGCCAGCAGCTTGACAGGGGTCCTCTCTGGAAACACCATATATTTT. Translating it yields CASSLTGVLSGNTIYF.

The chain has TRBV7-9 and TRBJ1-2; D call uncertain. The CDR3 has 14 residues. With 3 bases removed from V and 3 bases from J, the gap between germline ends came to 11 bases. Germline loops: CDR1 SEHNR, CDR2 FQNEAQ (reference sequence). DNA for the CDR3: TGTGCCAGCAGCTTCCTGGAGAGGGACTATGGCTACACCTTC. Amino acid sequence: CASSFLERDYGYTF. The complete variable domain, with remaining parts taken from reference TRBV7-9 and TRBJ1-2, reads DTGVSQNPRHKITKRGQNVTFRCDPISEHNRLYWYRQTLGQGPEFLTYFQNEAQLEKSRLLSDRFSAERPKGSFSTLEIQRTEQGDSAMYLCASSFLERDYGYTFGSGTRLTVV.

CDR3 residues: CASNYRGSDEQFF. CDR3 DNA: TGTGCCAGTAACTACCGAGGGAGCGATGAGCAGTTCTTC. The V call is TRBV19, the J call TRBJ2-1; weak D call: TRBD2 (5 bases). Deletions cut 7 bases from V and 8 bases from J, with 15 bases between. Germline assignment: CDR1 LNHDA and CDR2 SQIVND (reference sequence). This CDR3 region has 13 residues.